The source of this T cell receptor beta chain is a study of post-analysis software for immune sequencing data. Built from TCR beta cDNA, the libraries had unique molecular identifiers in them. TCRdb reanalysed the PCR reads using MiXCR and keeps one entry per CDR3 protein. The table has hundreds of thousands of distinct CDR3 sequences, roughly 45% seen once. This receptor was taken from a girl between 5 and 17 years old with multiple sclerosis. Material: blood.

The CDR3 loop reads CASKRAPTQETQYF. Here the CDR3 DNA reads TGCGCCAGCAAGAGGGCACCAACCCAAGAGACCCAGTACTTC. V is TRBV5-1 and J is TRBJ2-5, with D perhaps TRBD2 (5 bases). The CDR3 runs 14 residues. Germline values: CDR1 SGHRS, CDR2 YFSETQ. V lost 6 bases, J lost 1 base, and 13 bases lay in between.